Shown below are 22 T cell receptor beta chains from a single sample sequenced in a study of T-cell reconstitution after alpha-beta-depleted transplantation in children. It was with unique molecular identifiers that the TCRbeta library was prepared. TCRdb re-called the PCR reads with MiXCR, one entry per CDR3 protein. The data contain over 150,000 distinct CDR3 sequences, 6.3% of them singletons. The starting material was PBMCs, obtained before TCRalphabeta/CD19-depleted stem cell transplant. Receptors originate from a girl under two years old with combined immunodeficiency, due to receive a stem cell transplant.

This clonotype was detected many times. The chain uses TRBV10-3 and TRBJ2-1; TRBD2 might be the D (6 bases). CDR3 length: 13 residues. The V end was cut by 10 bases, the J end by 3 bases, with 13 bases between. Germline V lookup: CDR1 ENHRY, CDR2 SYGVKD. CDR3 DNA sequence: TGTGCCACCGGTGGAGGGGACTACAATGAGCAGTTCTTC. Translating gives CATGGGDYNEQFF.

This clonotype has ten or more counts. The V gene is TRBV15, the J gene TRBJ2-3; the D is unclear. Germline-derived CDR1 and CDR2 are LNHNV and YYDKDF (reference sequence). CDR3 length: 15 residues. Trimming shortened V by 1 base and J by 3 bases, and 11 bases separated the two germline ends. CDR3 nucleotide sequence: TGTGCCACCAGCAGAGCCCCTTCAGGAACAGATACGCAGTATTTT. Its translation is CATSRAPSGTDTQYF. The full variable domain, with the rest looked up from reference TRBV15 and TRBJ2-3, is DAMVIQNPRYQVTQFGKPVTLSCSQTLNHNVMYWYQQKSSQAPKLLFHYYDKDFNNEADTPDNFQSRRPNTSFCFLDIRSPGLGDTAMYLCATSRAPSGTDTQYFGPGTRLTVL.

By sample fraction, this clonotype is medium-sized. The chain employs TRBV20-1 and TRBJ2-3; TRBD1 aligns across 8 bases. Trimming removed 0 bases from V and 3 bases from J; junction bases left unmatched: 8. The CDR3 extends over 16 amino acids. The V gene's germline CDR1 is DFQATT and CDR2 SNEGSKA (reference sequence). The CDR3 sequence: CSARDLTGGRTDTQYF. The CDR3 DNA follows: TGCAGTGCTAGAGATCTCACAGGGGGGAGGACAGATACGCAGTATTTT.

This clonotype was detected many times. This chain uses TRBV6-2 or TRBV6-3 with TRBJ2-2; 8 nucleotides align to TRBD2. This CDR3 comprises 14 residues. V shed 7 bases and J 0 bases; nucleotides not matched to a gene: 1. From germline, CDR1 is MNHEY and CDR2 SVGEGT. The CDR3 DNA sequence: TGTGCCAGCATGGGACTAGCGAACACCGGGGAGCTGTTTTTT. Translating gives CASMGLANTGELFF.

This clonotype was counted at least ten times. The rearrangement links TRBV20-1 to TRBJ2-3; possibly TRBD2 for D (6 bases). Germline V gene lookup returns CDR1 DFQATT and CDR2 SNEGSKA (reference sequence). Trimming removed 6 bases at V and 0 bases at J, with 19 bases between. The CDR3 spans 16 residues. The CDR3 sequence: CSASTLDYSSTDTQYF. The CDR3 DNA reads TGCAGTGCCTCAACCTTGGACTACTCTAGCACAGATACGCAGTATTTT.

The chain joins TRBV5-1 to TRBJ2-3; perhaps TRBD1 as D (6 bases). CDR1 is SGHRS, CDR2 YFSETQ, per germline. The CDR3 loop spans 14 amino acids. V lost 1 base and J lost 4, with 10 bases in between. CDR3 sequence: CASSLQGSADTQYF. CDR3 nucleotide sequence: TGCGCCAGCAGCTTGCAGGGGAGCGCAGATACGCAGTATTTT.

Concerning this clonotype itself: The junction and the germline gene differ at one end; a read error may be behind it. The genes are TRBV24-1 and TRBJ1-2; possible D gene TRBD1, 5 bases. The CDR3 has 15 amino acids. Germline loops: CDR1 KGHDR, CDR2 SFDVKD. The CDR3 region is CGTIYDQGKGYGYTF. The CDR3, as DNA: TGTGGCACCATTTATGATCAGGGAAAAGGCTATGGCTACACCTTC.

In its sample, this clonotype was seen many times. This chain connects TRBV29-1 to TRBJ2-2, with unresolved D. Germline-derived CDR1 and CDR2 are SQVTM and ANQGSEA. The germline V and J ends were trimmed by 4 bases and 3 bases, with 12 bases remaining between them. The CDR3 consists of 14 residues. CDR3 protein: CSVGGHVDTGELFF. The CDR3, as DNA: TGCAGCGTTGGGGGTCACGTGGACACCGGGGAGCTGTTTTTT.

This clonotype has at least ten counts. V and J are TRBV7-6 and TRBJ2-3, with 7 bases fitting TRBD2. Germline V gives CDR1 SGHVS, CDR2 FNYEAQ. The trim removed 2 bases at V and 5 bases at J, leaving 7 bases unmatched. The CDR3 is made up of 15 amino acids. The CDR3 loop is CASSLLAGEGDTQYF. The CDR3 nucleotides read TGTGCCAGCAGCTTACTGGCGGGGGAGGGAGATACGCAGTATTTT.

This clonotype was seen many times. V gene TRBV7-8 combines with J gene TRBJ2-1; TRBD2 agrees at 10 bases. CDR1 is SGHVS and CDR2 is FQNEAQ in the germline V gene. J lost 8 bases, V lost 5 bases, and 12 bases had no gene match. The CDR3 is made up of 16 amino acids. Here the CDR3 DNA reads TGTGCCAGCAGCCTCAGAGTACTAGCGGGAATGGATGAGCAGTTCTTC. Translating it yields CASSLRVLAGMDEQFF.

This rearrangement joins TRBV30 to TRBJ1-2; 8 bases match TRBD1. The CDR3 is made up of 14 amino acids. Trimming at V came to 2 bases and at J to 5 bases, leaving 7 bases not matched to a gene. The germline gives CDR1 GTSNPN, CDR2 SVGIG (reference sequence). This chain's CDR3 is CAWSRTGIPYGYTF. The DNA of the CDR3 is TGTGCCTGGAGTCGGACAGGGATCCCTTATGGCTACACCTTC.

In this sample, this clonotype turned up many times. V is TRBV5-6 and J is TRBJ2-3; D is perhaps TRBD2 (6 bases). The V end was cut by 0 bases, the J end by 6 bases, with 17 bases between. The CDR3 is 16 amino acids. CDR1 is SGHDT, CDR2 YYEEEE, per germline. CDR3 nucleotide sequence: TGTGCCAGCAGCTTGGACGGGAGCGCTGGGGAGGATACGCAGTATTTT. Residues: CASSLDGSAGEDTQYF.

This clonotype was counted many times. The V and J genes are TRBV20-1 and TRBJ1-3; D is undetermined. Germline V gene data show CDR1 as DFQATT and CDR2 as SNEGSKA (reference sequence). This CDR3 is 12 amino acids long. V lost 6 bases and J lost 4, with 10 bases in between. CDR3 sequence: CSARAGGNTIYF. As DNA, the CDR3 is TGCAGTGCCCGAGCGGGGGGAAACACCATATATTTT.

The chain joins TRBV18 to TRBJ2-2; D may be TRBD1 (5 bases). V lost 1 base and J 7 bases, leaving 16 bases between the germline ends. This CDR3 is built from 16 residues. Germline CDR1 KGHSH, CDR2 LQKENI. CDR3 coding DNA: TGTGCCAGCTCACCACTTCTGGGCAGGGATGACGGGGAGCTGTTTTTT. This gives the protein CASSPLLGRDDGELFF.

This clonotype was detected many times. The gene calls are TRBV20-1 and TRBJ2-5; possibly TRBD1 for D (6 bases). Per germline, CDR1 DFQATT and CDR2 SNEGSKA (reference sequence). The germline V and J ends were trimmed by 3 bases and 3 bases, with 11 bases remaining between them. This CDR3 is built from 13 residues. This CDR3 is CSARGAGKETQYF. The CDR3 DNA is TGCAGTGCTAGGGGGGCCGGGAAAGAGACCCAGTACTTC.

This clonotype was counted many times. The chain uses TRBV12-3 or TRBV12-4 and TRBJ2-1; weak D call: TRBD1 (6 bases). V was shortened by 5 bases and J by 4 bases, with 15 bases between the two germline ends. The CDR3 sequence is 15 residues long. The CDR3 DNA sequence: TGTGCCAGCAGTACCGACAGGTCCGTATACAATGAGCAGTTCTTC. Residues: CASSTDRSVYNEQFF.

This clonotype was found many times. V is TRBV9 and J is TRBJ2-1, with 8 positions matching TRBD2. Looked up from germline, CDR1 is SGDLS and CDR2 is YYNGEE. This CDR3 comprises 17 residues. The junction had 14 bases not matched to a gene; V was cut back by 3 bases and J by 6 bases. The CDR3 DNA is TGTGCCAGCAGCGAGATGGGAGGGACTAGTATATCCAATGAGCAGTTCTTC. Its translation is CASSEMGGTSISNEQFF.

In its sample, this clonotype was seen many times. The chain couples TRBV28 to TRBJ1-1, with D possibly matching TRBD1 (5 bases). The CDR3 length is 12 residues. Germline loops: CDR1 MDHEN, CDR2 SYDVKM. V was trimmed by 3 bases and J by 10 bases, leaving 12 bases between them. CDR3 in DNA: TGTGCCAGCAGTTTTGTCAGAGGGGTAGCTTTCTTT. This encodes CASSFVRGVAFF. The variable domain in full, completed from reference TRBV28 and TRBJ1-1, reads DVKVTQSSRYLVKRTGEKVFLECVQDMDHENMFWYRQDPGLGLRLIYFSYDVKMKEKGDIPEGYSVSREKKERFSLILESASTNQTSMYLCASSFVRGVAFFGQGTRLTVV.

This clonotype was found many times. The rearrangement joins TRBV4-3 to TRBJ2-7; D gene uncertain. Germline CDR1 LGHNA, CDR2 YSLEER. The V end lost 0 bases, the J end lost 2 bases, and 20 bases lay between the germline ends. This CDR3 contains 18 residues. DNA of the CDR3: TGCGCCAGCAGCCAAGAAAGAGACCCGGCGGTAGCAACCTACGAGCAGTACTTC. Amino acid sequence: CASSQERDPAVATYEQYF.

This clonotype appeared many times. The chain joins TRBV20-1 to TRBJ2-1, with D possibly matching TRBD2 (6 bases). Germline values: CDR1 DFQATT, CDR2 SNEGSKA (reference sequence). CDR3 length: 13 residues. Trimming stripped 7 bases from V and 0 bases from J, with 10 bases between. In nucleotides, the CDR3 is TGCAGTGTTACCGGGAGCTCCTACAATGAGCAGTTCTTC. It codes for CSVTGSSYNEQFF.

This clonotype has ten or more counts. The rearrangement joins TRBV6-2 or TRBV6-3 to TRBJ2-1; the D gene is possibly TRBD2 (5 bases). The CDR3 runs 15 residues. Per the germline V gene, CDR1 is MNHEY and CDR2 is SVGEGT. V was shortened by 4 bases and J by 4 bases, with 14 bases between the two germline ends. The CDR3 nucleotides read TGTGCCAGCAGTTTGACGGGAAATTTATACAATGAGCAGTTCTTC. Encoded protein: CASSLTGNLYNEQFF.

The rearrangement joins TRBV5-5 to TRBJ2-1; 7 nucleotides align to TRBD2. The CDR3 length is 15 residues. V lost 0 bases to trimming and J lost 6 bases; unmatched junction nucleotides: 6. Germline-derived CDR1 and CDR2 are SGHKS and YYEKEE (reference sequence). Here the CDR3 DNA reads TGTGCCAGCAGCTTGGGAGCGACTAGCCTCAATGAGCAGTTCTTC. Protein: CASSLGATSLNEQFF.